What follows describes a single T cell receptor (beta chain). This sample was taken from a study of cytomegalovirus exposure and HLA in healthy donors. Study information: Caucasian-associated ancestry cluster membership applied to over 80% of some 400 genotyped donors.

V gave up 4 bases and J gave up 6 bases, with 13 bases separating them. This CDR3 is 13 amino acids long. CDR1 and CDR2 from the germline V gene are SGHRS and YFSETQ. PCR was performed using 60 Vbeta and 13 Jbeta primers. In the original analysis: A later analysis tallied tens of millions of unique TCR beta chains, 8.5 million to 11 million of them shared. Libraries were prepared by immunoSEQ multiplex PCR; TCRdb keeps only in-frame clonotypes and omits some of them. The V and J calls and clone size are taken from that table; D and trimming were inferred from the DNA. Found here are fewer than 200,000 clones, 75% of them singletons; the top ten hold around 3%.

The sequence derives from a woman between 50 and 59 years old in good health and CMV-seropositive. Sequencing was carried out using PBMCs. The rearrangement joins TRBV5-1 to TRBJ1-1; maybe TRBD1 (6 bases). The CDR3 region has the DNA TGCGCCAGCAGCCCGGGGGGCAGGTCTGAAGCTTTCTTT. Amino acids: CASSPGGRSEAFF.